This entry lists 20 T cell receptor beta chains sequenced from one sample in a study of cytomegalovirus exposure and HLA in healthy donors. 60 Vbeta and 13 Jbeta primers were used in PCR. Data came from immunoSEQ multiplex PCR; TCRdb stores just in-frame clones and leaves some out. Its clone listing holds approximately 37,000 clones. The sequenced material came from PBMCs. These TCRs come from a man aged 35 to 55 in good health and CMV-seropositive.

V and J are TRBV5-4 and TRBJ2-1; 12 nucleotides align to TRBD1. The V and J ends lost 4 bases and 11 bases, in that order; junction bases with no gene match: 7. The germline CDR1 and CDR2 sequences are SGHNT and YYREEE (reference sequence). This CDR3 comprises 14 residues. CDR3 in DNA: TGTGCCAGCAGCCCACCGGGACAGGGGGCTCAGCAGTTCTTC. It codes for CASSPPGQGAQQFF. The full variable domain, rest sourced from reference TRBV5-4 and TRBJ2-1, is ETGVTQSPTHLIKTRGQQVTLRCSSQSGHNTVSWYQQALGQGPQFIFQYYREEENGRGNFPPRFSGLQFPNYSSELNVNALELDDSALYLCASSPPGQGAQQFFGPGTRLTVL.

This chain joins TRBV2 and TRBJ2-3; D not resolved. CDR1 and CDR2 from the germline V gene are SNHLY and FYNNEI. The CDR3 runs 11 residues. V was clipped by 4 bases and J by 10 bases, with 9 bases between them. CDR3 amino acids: CASSAKNPQYF. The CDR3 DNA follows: TGTGCCAGCAGTGCTAAGAATCCGCAGTATTTT.

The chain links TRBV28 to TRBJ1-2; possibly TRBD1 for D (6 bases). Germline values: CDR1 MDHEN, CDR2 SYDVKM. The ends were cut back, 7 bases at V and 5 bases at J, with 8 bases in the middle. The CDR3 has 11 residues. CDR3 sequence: CASTTGYGYTF. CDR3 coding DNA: TGTGCCAGCACCACAGGGTATGGCTACACCTTC.

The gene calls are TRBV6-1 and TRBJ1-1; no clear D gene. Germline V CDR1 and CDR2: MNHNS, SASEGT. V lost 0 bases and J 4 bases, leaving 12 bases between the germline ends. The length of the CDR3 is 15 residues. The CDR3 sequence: CASSEAYPGSTEAFF. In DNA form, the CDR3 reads TGTGCCAGCAGTGAAGCCTACCCGGGGAGCACTGAAGCTTTCTTT.

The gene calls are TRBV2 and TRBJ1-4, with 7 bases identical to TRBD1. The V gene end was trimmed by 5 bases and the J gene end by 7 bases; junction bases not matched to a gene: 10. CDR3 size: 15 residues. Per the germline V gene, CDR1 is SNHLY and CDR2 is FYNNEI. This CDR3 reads CASSREGQKGEKLFF. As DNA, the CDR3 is TGTGCCAGCAGTCGGGAGGGACAGAAGGGTGAAAAACTGTTTTTT. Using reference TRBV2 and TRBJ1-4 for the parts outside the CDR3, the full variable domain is EPEVTQTPSHQVTQMGQEVILRCVPISNHLYFYWYRQILGQKVEFLVSFYNNEISEKSEIFDDQFSVERPDGSNFTLKIRSTKLEDSAMYFCASSREGQKGEKLFFGSGTQLSVL.

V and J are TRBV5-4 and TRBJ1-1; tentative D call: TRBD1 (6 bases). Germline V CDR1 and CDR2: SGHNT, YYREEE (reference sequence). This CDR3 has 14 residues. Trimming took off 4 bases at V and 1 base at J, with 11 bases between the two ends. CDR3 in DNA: TGTGCCAGCAGCACCAAGACAGGGAACACTGAAGCTTTCTTT. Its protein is CASSTKTGNTEAFF.

DNA of the CDR3: TGTGCCAGCAGCCAAGAATGGGGGGACCGGGAGCAGTTCTTC. Its protein product is CASSQEWGDREQFF. The chain has TRBV4-2 and TRBJ2-1, with D possibly being TRBD2 (6 bases). Between the trimmed V and J ends, which lost 0 bases and 10 bases, there was a span of 13 bases. CDR3 length equals 14 residues. CDR1 is LGHNA and CDR2 is YNFKEQ in the germline V gene.

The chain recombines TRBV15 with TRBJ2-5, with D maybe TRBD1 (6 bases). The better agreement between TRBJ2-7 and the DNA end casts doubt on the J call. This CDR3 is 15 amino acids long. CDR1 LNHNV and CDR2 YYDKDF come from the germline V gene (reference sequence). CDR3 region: CATSRGHDSSYEQYF. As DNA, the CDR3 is TGTGCCACCAGCAGGGGACATGATTCGTCCTACGAGCAGTACTTC.

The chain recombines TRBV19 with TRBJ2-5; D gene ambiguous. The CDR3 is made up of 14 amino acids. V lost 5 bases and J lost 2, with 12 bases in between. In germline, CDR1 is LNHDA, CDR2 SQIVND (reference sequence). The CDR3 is CASSALSTQETQYF. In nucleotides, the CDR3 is TGTGCCAGTAGTGCCCTCTCAACACAAGAGACCCAGTACTTC. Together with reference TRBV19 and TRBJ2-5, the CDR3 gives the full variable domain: DGGITQSPKYLFRKEGQNVTLSCEQNLNHDAMYWYRQDPGQGLRLIYYSQIVNDFQKGDIAEGYSVSREKKESFPLTVTSAQKNPTAFYLCASSALSTQETQYFGPGTRLLVL.

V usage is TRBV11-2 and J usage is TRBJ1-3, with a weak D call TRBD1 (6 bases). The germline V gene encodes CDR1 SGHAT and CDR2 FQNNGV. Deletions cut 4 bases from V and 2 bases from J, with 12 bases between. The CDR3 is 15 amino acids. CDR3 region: CASSSAGAPGNTIYF. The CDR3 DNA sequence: TGTGCCAGCAGCTCTGCGGGGGCCCCTGGAAACACCATATATTTT.

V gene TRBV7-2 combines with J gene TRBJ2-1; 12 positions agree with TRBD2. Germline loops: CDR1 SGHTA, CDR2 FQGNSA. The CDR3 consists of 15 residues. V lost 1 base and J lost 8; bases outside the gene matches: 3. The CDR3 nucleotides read TGTGCCAGCAGCTTAGTGGCTAGCGGGAGGGATGAGCAGTTCTTC. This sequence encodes CASSLVASGRDEQFF.

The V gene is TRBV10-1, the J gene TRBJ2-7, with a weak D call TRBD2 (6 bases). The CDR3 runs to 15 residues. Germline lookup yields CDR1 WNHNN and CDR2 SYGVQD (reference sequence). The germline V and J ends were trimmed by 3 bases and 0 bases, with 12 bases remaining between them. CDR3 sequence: CASSDGGPSSYEQYF. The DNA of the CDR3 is TGCGCCAGCAGTGATGGAGGGCCGAGCTCCTACGAGCAGTACTTC.

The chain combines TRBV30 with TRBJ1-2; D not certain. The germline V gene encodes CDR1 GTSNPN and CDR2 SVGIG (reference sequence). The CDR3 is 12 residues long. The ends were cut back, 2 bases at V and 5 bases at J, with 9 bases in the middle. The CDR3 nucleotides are TGTGCCTGGAGTTTCGGACTTTATGGCTACACCTTC. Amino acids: CAWSFGLYGYTF.

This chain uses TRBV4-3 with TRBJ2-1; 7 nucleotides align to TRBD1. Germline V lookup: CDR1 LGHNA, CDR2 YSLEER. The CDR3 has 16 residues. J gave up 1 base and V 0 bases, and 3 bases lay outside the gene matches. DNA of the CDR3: TGCGCCAGCAGCCAAGAGGGACAGTTATCCTACAATGAGCAGTTCTTC. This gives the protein CASSQEGQLSYNEQFF.

This CDR3 is CASSLEDRPYEQYF. The CDR3 nucleotides are TGTGCCAGCAGCTTAGAGGACAGGCCCTACGAGCAGTACTTC. This chain links TRBV13 with TRBJ2-7; 7 bases line up with TRBD1. The CDR3 has 14 residues. J was trimmed by 2 bases and V by 1 base; bases with no gene match: 2. The V gene's germline CDR1 is PRHDT and CDR2 FYEKMQ (reference sequence).

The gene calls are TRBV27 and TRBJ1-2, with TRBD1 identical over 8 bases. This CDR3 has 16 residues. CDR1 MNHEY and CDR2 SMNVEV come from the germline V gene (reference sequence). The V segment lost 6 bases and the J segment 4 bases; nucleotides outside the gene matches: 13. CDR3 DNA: TGTGCCAGCAGCCCGGGGGCAGGGGGCTTGTTCTATGGCTACACCTTC. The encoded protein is CASSPGAGGLFYGYTF.

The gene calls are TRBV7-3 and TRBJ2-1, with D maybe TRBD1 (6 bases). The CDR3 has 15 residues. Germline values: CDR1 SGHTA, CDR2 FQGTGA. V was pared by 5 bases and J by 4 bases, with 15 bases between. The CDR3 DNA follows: TGTGCCAGCAGCCCACCAGGGGCGGTTTACAATGAGCAGTTCTTC. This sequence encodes CASSPPGAVYNEQFF.

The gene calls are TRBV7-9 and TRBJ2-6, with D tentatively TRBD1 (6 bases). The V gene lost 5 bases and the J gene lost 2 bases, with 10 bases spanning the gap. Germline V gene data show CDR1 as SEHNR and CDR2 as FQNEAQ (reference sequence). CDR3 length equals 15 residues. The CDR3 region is CASSAGATGANVLTF. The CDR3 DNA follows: TGTGCCAGCAGCGCAGGGGCTACTGGGGCCAACGTCCTGACTTTC.

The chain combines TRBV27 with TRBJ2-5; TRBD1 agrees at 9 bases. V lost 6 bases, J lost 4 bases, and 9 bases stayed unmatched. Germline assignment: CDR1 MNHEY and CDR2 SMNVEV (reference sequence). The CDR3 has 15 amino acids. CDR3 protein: CASSPTQGARETQYF. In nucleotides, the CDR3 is TGTGCCAGCAGCCCAACACAGGGGGCGCGAGAGACCCAGTACTTC.

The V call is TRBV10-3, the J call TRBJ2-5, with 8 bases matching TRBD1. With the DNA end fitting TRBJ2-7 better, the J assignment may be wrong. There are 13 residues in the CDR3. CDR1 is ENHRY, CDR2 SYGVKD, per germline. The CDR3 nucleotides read TGTGCCTCAGGGGGCAGCGCCAACAACGAGCAGTACTTC. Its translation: CASGGSANNEQYF.